This TCR beta chain emerged from a study of CD8 T cells in ankylosing spondylitis. Using quantitative 5'-RACE with molecular barcodes, the authors made TCR beta libraries. MiXCR, run by TCRdb on the 5' RACE reads, gives a single entry per CDR3 protein. The sample lists some 330,000 distinct CDR3 sequences, 7% to 9% occurring once. The germline CDR1 and CDR2 sequences are MNHEY and SMNVEV (reference sequence). Trimming removed 2 bases from V and 6 bases from J, with 10 bases in between. This CDR3 is built from 13 residues. The study's findings and limits: The authors reported significant enrichment of disease-linked clones in matched ankylosing spondylitis synovial fluid. In synovial fluid and blood from reactive arthritis, some motif variants were previously reported. A motif in TCR beta, a set of roughly eight highly homologous variants, appeared characteristic of ankylosing spondylitis blood.

Comment on this clonotype: Its specificity is not known.

The sequence was obtained from a male donor with ankylosing spondylitis. The chain recombines TRBV27 with TRBJ1-1, with D unresolved. The sequenced sample was blood, either unsorted or a sorted T cell fraction (not recorded which). The CDR3: CASSLGHFAEAFF. Here the CDR3 DNA reads TGTGCCAGCAGTTTAGGGCATTTCGCTGAAGCTTTCTTT.